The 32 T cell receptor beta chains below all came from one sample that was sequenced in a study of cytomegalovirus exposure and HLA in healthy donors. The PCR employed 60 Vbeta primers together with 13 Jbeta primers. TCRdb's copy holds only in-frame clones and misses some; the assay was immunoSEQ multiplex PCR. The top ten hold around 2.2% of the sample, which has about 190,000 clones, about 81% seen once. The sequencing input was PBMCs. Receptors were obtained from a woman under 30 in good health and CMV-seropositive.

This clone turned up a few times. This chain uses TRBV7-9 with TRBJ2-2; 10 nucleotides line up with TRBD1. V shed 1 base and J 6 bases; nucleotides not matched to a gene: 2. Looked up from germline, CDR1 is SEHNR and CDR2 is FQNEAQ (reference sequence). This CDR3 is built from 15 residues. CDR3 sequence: CASSLGQGASGELFF. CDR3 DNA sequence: TGTGCCAGCAGCTTAGGACAGGGGGCCTCCGGGGAGCTGTTTTTT.

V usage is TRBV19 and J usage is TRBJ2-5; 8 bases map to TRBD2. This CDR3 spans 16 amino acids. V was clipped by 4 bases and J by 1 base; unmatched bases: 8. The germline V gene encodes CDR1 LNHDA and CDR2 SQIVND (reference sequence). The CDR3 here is CASSNSGGFIQETQYF. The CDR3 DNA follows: TGTGCCAGTAGTAACAGCGGGGGCTTCATCCAAGAGACCCAGTACTTC. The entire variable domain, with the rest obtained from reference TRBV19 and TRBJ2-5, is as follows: DGGITQSPKYLFRKEGQNVTLSCEQNLNHDAMYWYRQDPGQGLRLIYYSQIVNDFQKGDIAEGYSVSREKKESFPLTVTSAQKNPTAFYLCASSNSGGFIQETQYFGPGTRLLVL.

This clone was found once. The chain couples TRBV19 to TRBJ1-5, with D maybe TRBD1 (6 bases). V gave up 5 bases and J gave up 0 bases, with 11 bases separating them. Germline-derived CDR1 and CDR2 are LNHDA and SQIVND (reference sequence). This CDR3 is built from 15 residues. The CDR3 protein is CASSLGQFSNQPQHF. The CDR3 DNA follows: TGTGCCAGTAGTCTTGGACAGTTTAGCAATCAGCCCCAGCATTTT.

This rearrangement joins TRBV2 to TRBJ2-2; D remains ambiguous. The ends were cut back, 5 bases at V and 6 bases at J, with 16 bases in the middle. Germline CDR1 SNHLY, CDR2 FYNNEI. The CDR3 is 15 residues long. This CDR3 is CASSPTVTRAGELFF. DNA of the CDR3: TGTGCCAGCAGTCCCACCGTAACCCGAGCCGGGGAGCTGTTTTTT.

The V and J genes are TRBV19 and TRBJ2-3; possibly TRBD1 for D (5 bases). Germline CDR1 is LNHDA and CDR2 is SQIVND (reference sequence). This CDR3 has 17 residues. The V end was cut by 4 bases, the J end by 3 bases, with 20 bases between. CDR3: CASSRPGVGRPTDTQYF. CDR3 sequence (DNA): TGTGCCAGTAGTAGACCCGGAGTGGGGCGACCTACAGATACGCAGTATTTT.

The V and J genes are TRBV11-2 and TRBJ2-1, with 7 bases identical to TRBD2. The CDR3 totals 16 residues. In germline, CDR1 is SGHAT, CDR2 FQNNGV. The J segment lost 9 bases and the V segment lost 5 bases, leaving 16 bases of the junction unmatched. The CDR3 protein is CASSPNWMSGDLEQFF. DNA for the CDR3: TGTGCCAGCAGCCCAAACTGGATGAGCGGGGATCTTGAGCAGTTCTTC.

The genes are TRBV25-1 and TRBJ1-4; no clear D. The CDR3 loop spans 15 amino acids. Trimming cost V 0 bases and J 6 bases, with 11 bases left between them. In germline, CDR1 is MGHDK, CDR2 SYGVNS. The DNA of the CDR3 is TGTGCCAGCAGTGAATATCGGGCGGGTGATGAAAAACTGTTTTTT. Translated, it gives CASSEYRAGDEKLFF.

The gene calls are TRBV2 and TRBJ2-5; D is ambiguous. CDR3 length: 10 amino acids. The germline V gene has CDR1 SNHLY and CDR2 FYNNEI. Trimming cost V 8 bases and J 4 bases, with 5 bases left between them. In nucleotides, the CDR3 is TGTGCCAGCGGGCCAGAGACCCAGTACTTC. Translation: CASGPETQYF.

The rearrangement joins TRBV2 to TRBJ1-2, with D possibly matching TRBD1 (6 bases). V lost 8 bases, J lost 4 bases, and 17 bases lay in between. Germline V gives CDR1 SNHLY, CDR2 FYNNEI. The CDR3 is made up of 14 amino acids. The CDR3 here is CASVRQGMSYGYTF. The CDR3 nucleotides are TGTGCCAGCGTTCGGCAGGGGATGAGCTATGGCTACACCTTC. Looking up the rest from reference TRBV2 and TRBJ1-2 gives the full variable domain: EPEVTQTPSHQVTQMGQEVILRCVPISNHLYFYWYRQILGQKVEFLVSFYNNEISEKSEIFDDQFSVERPDGSNFTLKIRSTKLEDSAMYFCASVRQGMSYGYTFGSGTRLTVV.

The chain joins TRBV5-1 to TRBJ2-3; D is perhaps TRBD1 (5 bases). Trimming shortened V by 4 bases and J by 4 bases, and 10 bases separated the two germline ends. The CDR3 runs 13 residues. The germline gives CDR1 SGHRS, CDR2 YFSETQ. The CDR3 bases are TGCGCCAGCAGCCCAGGACAAGCAGATACGCAGTATTTT. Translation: CASSPGQADTQYF.

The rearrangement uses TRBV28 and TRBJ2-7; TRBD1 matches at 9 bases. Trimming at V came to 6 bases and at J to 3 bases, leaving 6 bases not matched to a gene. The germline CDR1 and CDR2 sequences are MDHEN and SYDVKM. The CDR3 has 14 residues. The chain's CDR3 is CASRGQGMFYEQYV. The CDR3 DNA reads TGTGCCAGCAGGGGACAGGGAATGTTCTACGAGCAGTACGTC.

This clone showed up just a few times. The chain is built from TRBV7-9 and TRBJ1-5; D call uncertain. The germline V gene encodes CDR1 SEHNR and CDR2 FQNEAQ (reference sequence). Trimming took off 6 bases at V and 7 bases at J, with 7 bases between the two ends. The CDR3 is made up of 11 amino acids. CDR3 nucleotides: TGTGCCAGCAGTTCTTTCCAGCCCCAGCATTTT. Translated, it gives CASSSFQPQHF. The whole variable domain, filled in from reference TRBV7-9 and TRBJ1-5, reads DTGVSQNPRHKITKRGQNVTFRCDPISEHNRLYWYRQTLGQGPEFLTYFQNEAQLEKSRLLSDRFSAERPKGSFSTLEIQRTEQGDSAMYLCASSSFQPQHFGDGTRLSIL.

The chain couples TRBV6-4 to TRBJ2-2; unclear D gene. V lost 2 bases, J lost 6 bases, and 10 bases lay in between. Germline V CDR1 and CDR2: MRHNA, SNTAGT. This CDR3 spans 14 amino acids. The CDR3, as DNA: TGTGCCAGCAGTGACCGCCCCGGGTCCGGGGAGCTGTTTTTT. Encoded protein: CASSDRPGSGELFF.

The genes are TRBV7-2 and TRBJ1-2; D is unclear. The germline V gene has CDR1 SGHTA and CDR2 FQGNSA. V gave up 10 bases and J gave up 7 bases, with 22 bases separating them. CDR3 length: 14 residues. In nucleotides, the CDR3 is TGTGCCACCCACAACGGATTAGTACTAAGTGGCTACACCTTC. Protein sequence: CATHNGLVLSGYTF.

CDR3 region: CASDQGYEQYV. The CDR3 bases are TGTGCCAGCGACCAGGGGTACGAGCAGTACGTC. The rearrangement joins TRBV5-4 to TRBJ2-7; tentatively, D is TRBD1 (6 bases). Trimming removed 7 bases at V and 4 bases at J, with 9 bases between. In germline, CDR1 is SGHNT, CDR2 YYREEE (reference sequence). The CDR3 contains 11 residues.

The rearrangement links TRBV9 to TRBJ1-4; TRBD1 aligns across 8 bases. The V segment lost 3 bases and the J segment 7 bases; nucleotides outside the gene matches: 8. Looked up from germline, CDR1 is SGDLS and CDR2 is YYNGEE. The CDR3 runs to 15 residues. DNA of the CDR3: TGTGCCAGCAGCGCCGGACAGGGTATGGGTGAAAAACTGTTTTTT. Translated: CASSAGQGMGEKLFF.

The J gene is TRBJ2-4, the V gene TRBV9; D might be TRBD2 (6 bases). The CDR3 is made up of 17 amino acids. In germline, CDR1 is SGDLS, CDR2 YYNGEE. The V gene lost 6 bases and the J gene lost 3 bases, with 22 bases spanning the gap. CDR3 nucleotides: TGTGCCAGCATCGCCAGATGGGGGACTGATGGCAAAAACATTCAGTACTTC. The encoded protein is CASIARWGTDGKNIQYF.

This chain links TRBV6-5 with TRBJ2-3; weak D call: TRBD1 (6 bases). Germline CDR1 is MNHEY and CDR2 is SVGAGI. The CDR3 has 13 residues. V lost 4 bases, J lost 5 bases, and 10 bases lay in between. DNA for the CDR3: TGTGCCAGCAGTTTACCAGGGGTAGATACGCAGTATTTT. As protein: CASSLPGVDTQYF.

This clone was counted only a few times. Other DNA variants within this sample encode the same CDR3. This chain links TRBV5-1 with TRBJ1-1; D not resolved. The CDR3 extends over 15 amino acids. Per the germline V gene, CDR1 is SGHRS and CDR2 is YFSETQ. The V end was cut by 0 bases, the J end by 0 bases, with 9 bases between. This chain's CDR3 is CASSLVGSMNTEAFF. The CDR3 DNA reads TGCGCCAGCAGCTTGGTGGGGAGCATGAACACTGAAGCTTTCTTT.

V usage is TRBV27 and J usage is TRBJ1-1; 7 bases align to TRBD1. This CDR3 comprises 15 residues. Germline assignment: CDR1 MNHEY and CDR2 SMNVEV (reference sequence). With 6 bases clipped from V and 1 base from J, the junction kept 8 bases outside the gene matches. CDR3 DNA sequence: TGTGCCAGCAGACGTATCGGACAGGCGAACACTGAAGCTTTCTTT. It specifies CASRRIGQANTEAFF.

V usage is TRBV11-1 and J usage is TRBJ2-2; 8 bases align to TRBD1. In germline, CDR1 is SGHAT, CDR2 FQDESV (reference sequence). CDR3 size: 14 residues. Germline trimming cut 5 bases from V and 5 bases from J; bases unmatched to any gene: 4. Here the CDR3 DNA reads TGTGCCAGCAGCCTAACAGGGGGAACCGGGGAGCTGTTTTTT. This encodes CASSLTGGTGELFF.

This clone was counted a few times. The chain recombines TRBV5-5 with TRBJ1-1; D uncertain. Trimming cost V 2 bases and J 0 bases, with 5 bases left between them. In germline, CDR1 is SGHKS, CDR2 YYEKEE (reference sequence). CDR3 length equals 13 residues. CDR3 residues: CASSFELNTEAFF. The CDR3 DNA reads TGTGCCAGCAGCTTCGAGTTGAACACTGAAGCTTTCTTT.

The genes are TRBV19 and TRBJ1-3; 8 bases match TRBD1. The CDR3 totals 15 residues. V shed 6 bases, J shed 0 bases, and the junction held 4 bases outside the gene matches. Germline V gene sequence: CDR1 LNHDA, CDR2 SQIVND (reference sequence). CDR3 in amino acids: CASRQGVVSGNTIYF. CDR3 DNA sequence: TGTGCCAGTAGACAGGGGGTCGTCTCTGGAAACACCATATATTTT.

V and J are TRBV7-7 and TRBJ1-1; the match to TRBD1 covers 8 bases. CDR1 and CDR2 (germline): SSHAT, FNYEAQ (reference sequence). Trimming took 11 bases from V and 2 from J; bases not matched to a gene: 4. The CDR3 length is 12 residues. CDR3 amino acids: CAAGGGNTEAFF. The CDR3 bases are TGTGCCGCAGGGGGCGGAAACACTGAAGCTTTCTTT.

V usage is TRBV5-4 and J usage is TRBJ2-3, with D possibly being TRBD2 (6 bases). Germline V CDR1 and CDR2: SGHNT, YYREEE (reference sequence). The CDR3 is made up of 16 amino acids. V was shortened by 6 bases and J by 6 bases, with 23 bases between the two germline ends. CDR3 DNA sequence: TGTGCCAGCACCGCAAAGGACTGGCTAGCGAGCGATACGCAGTATTTT. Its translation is CASTAKDWLASDTQYF.

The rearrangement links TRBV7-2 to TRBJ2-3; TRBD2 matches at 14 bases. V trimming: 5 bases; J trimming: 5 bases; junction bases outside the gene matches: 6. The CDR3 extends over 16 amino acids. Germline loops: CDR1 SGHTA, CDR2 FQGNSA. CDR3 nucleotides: TGTGCCAGCAGCCCGCTGACTAGCGGGGGGGGAGATACGCAGTATTTT. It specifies CASSPLTSGGGDTQYF.

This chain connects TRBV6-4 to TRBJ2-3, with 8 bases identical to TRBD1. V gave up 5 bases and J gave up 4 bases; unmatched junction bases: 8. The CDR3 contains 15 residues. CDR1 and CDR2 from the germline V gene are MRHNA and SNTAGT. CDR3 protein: CASSSTGQGSDTQYF. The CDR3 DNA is TGTGCCAGCAGTTCCACCGGACAGGGATCAGATACGCAGTATTTT.

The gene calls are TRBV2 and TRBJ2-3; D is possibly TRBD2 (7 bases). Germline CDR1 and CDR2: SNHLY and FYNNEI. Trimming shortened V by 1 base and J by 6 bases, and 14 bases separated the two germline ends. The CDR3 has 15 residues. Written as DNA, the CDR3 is TGTGCCAGCAGTGAAGTCGAGGGGGGAGGGGATACGCAGTATTTT. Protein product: CASSEVEGGGDTQYF.

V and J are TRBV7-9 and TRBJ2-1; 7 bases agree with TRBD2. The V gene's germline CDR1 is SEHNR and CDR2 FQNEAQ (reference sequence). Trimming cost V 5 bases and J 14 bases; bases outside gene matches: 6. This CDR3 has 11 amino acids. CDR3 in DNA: TGTGCCAGCAGCCGTGGGAGGGGTGAGTTCTTC. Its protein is CASSRGRGEFF.

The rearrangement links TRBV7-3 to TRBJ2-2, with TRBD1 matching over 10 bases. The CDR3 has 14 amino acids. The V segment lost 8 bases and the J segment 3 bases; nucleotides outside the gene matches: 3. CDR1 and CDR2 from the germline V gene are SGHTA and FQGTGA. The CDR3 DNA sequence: TGTGCCAGCCAGGACAGGGGGTACACCGGGGAGCTGTTTTTT. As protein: CASQDRGYTGELFF.

The CDR3 region is CASGFSSSNNQPQHF. The DNA of the CDR3 is TGTGCTAGTGGTTTTAGTTCTTCGAACAATCAGCCCCAGCATTTT. This chain connects TRBV12-5 to TRBJ1-5; D is unclear. The CDR3 consists of 15 residues. Between the trimmed V and J ends, which lost 3 bases and 3 bases, there was a span of 12 bases. Germline-derived CDR1 and CDR2 are LGHNT and FRNRAP.

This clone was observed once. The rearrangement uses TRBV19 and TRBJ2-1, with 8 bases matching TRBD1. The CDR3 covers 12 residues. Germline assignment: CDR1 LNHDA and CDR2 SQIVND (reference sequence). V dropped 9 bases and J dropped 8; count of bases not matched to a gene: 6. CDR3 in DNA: TGTGCCAGCAAGGACAGGGACCATGAGCAGTTCTTC. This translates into CASKDRDHEQFF.